This T cell receptor (beta chain) appears in the sequencing data of a study of cytomegalovirus exposure and HLA in healthy donors. Germline values: CDR1 MNHEY, CDR2 SMNVEV (reference sequence). V lost 3 bases to trimming and J lost 3 bases; unmatched junction nucleotides: 5. The CDR3 is 14 residues long. As to this clone: Its antigen is undetermined.

This PCR relied on a set of 60 Vbeta primers and 13 Jbeta primers. Generated by immunoSEQ multiplex PCR, the TCRdb table keeps only in-frame clones and is missing some. This sample carries about 140,000 clones, around 73% of them seen once, and the ten largest clones take 2.5% to 3.5%. Overall study results and limits: An observed cluster of highly shared sequence variants was recorded as a likely sequencing artifact. TCR beta V- and J-gene trimming, according to a later analysis, was linked to a missense DCLRE1C variant. Common viral pathogens were later found to be apparently linked to several of the most significant clusters. CMV serostatus was the only immune exposure information that was available.

The receptor was isolated from a female donor in good health and CMV-seronegative. The specimen was PBMCs. The chain links TRBV27 to TRBJ2-7; 7 nucleotides align to TRBD1. The chain's CDR3 is CASSFATGNYEQYF. The CDR3 region has the DNA TGTGCCAGCAGTTTTGCGACAGGGAACTACGAGCAGTACTTC.